The rows below give T cell receptor beta chains drawn from one sample of a study of regulatory T cells in long-lasting Graves disease. In TCRdb, the multiplex PCR reads were re-called with MiXCR into one record per CDR3 protein. The sample lists about 300,000 distinct CDR3 sequences; 18% were seen once. Specimen: peripheral blood mononuclear cells (PBMCs), collected at new diagnosis, from a patient treated with antithyroid drugs. The receptors originated from a female donor with Graves disease. Each CDR3 is given with its conserved first and last residue. Each record gives: clone size, V gene, D gene, J gene, CDR3 DNA, CDR3 protein. A D gene is named only where the DNA matches it firmly. The size entry is marked missing in some rows and otherwise reads once, few, many or a size class.

>-|TRBV19|TRBD1|TRBJ1-3
TGTGCCAGTAGTACAACAGGGGCGGATGGAAACACCATATATTTT
CASSTTGADGNTIYF
>many|TRBV5-1|TRBD1|TRBJ2-3
TGCGCCAGCAGCAAGGACAGGGGTCTTAGCACAGATACGCAGTATTTT
CASSKDRGLSTDTQYF
>many|TRBV4-1|-|TRBJ1-5
TGCGCCAGCAGCCAAGATTGGAGATCATTATCCACAGCCGGTCAGCCCCAGCATTTT
CASSQDWRSLSTAGQPQHF
>many|TRBV5-1|-|TRBJ2-2
TGCGCCAGCAGCCCCGCGGGGCCGGGCACCGGGGAGCTGTTTTTT
CASSPAGPGTGELFF
>-|TRBV12-3/TRBV12-4|-|TRBJ1-6
TGTGCCAGCAGTTTCGGTCAAAATAATTCACCCCTCCACTTT
CASSFGQNNSPLHF
>many|TRBV7-9|TRBD1|TRBJ1-4
TGTGCCAGCAGCCTCGGACAGGCTAATGAAAAACTGTTTTTT
CASSLGQANEKLFF
>few|TRBV6-1|-|TRBJ1-5
TGTGCCAGCAGCCGGGACCACCTGGGGAGCAATCAGCCCCAGCATTTT
CASSRDHLGSNQPQHF
>-|TRBV6-2/TRBV6-3|TRBD2|TRBJ2-7
TGTGCCAGCAGTGAGGGGACTAGCGGGGCCTACGAGCAGTACTTC
CASSEGTSGAYEQYF
>many|TRBV28|-|TRBJ2-1
TGTGCCAGCAGGCTGATGGGCTGGGCTGGCAATGAGCAGTTCTTC
CASRLMGWAGNEQFF
>many|TRBV27|-|TRBJ1-5
TGTGCCAGCAGAGGTATAGGACACAGCAGCAATCAGCCCCAGCATTTT
CASRGIGHSSNQPQHF
>-|TRBV7-2|-|TRBJ1-4
TGTGCCAGCAGCTTAGTAGGGCAGGGCCAAGGTATACTGTTTTTT
CASSLVGQGQGILFF
>many|TRBV30|-|TRBJ2-7
TGTGCCTGGAGTGTAAGCCTAGGCTCCTACGAGCAGTACTTC
CAWSVSLGSYEQYF
>many|TRBV2|TRBD2|TRBJ2-7
TGTGCCAGCAGATCCGGGACTAGCGCCTTCTTAACCTCCTACGAGCAGTACTTC
CASRSGTSAFLTSYEQYF
>many|TRBV15|TRBD1|TRBJ2-7
TGTGCCACCAGCAGAGGACAGGGAAGTTTCGCCGAGCAGTACTTC
CATSRGQGSFAEQYF
>-|TRBV12-3/TRBV12-4|TRBD1|TRBJ2-1
TGTGCCAGCAGTACCCCGCCGACAGGGAGCTCCTACAATGAGCAGTTCTTC
CASSTPPTGSSYNEQFF
>many|TRBV11-2|-|TRBJ2-1
TGTGCCAGCAGCTTTAGCTTCAGGGAGCAGTTCTTC
CASSFSFREQFF